This TCR beta chain was recorded in a study of blood T cell repertoires in COVID-19. Study-wide context: The analysed material was cDNA or gDNA that came from T cells, B-cell-depleted T cells, or PBMCs.

This CDR3 contains 14 residues. The V end lost 6 bases, the J end lost 2 bases, and 12 bases lay between the germline ends. From germline, CDR1 is SGHKS and CDR2 YYEKEE (reference sequence). This clone has a single count. Original handling: The assay estimated nucleated cells by amplifying reference gene primers. Measured with immunoSEQ multiplex PCR; TCRdb has only the in-frame clones, and not every one. The DNA was the basis for D and trimming; V, J and clone size are from that table. The table includes tens of thousands of clones, around 87% detected once. The chain links TRBV5-5 to TRBJ1-5; D may be TRBD1 (5 bases). The receptor was isolated from a man aged 45-65 years with active COVID-19. Sequencing input: peripheral blood. The CDR3 protein is CASTTSGGNQPQHF. DNA for the CDR3: TGTGCCAGCACGACATCGGGGGGCAATCAGCCCCAGCATTTT. The full variable domain, completed using reference TRBV5-5 and TRBJ1-5, is DAGVTQSPTHLIKTRGQQVTLRCSPISGHKSVSWYQQVLGQGPQFIFQYYEKEERGRGNFPDRFSARQFPNYSSELNVNALLLGDSALYLCASTTSGGNQPQHFGDGTRLSIL.